This TCR beta chain is drawn from a study of blood T cell repertoires in COVID-19. About the research overall: The study drew acute and convalescent COVID-19 samples from the United States, Italy and Spain. PBMCs, B-cell-depleted T cells, or T cells provided the cDNA or gDNA that made up the material.

CDR3 length: 15 residues. The V gene lost 5 bases and the J gene lost 0 bases, with 12 bases spanning the gap. Looked up from germline, CDR1 is LNHDA and CDR2 is SQIVND (reference sequence). Profiling relied on immunoSEQ multiplex PCR, and the TCRdb table lists in-frame clones only, not all of them. In the table there are 100,000 to 150,000 clones, around 83% of which are singletons. The sample was peripheral blood. This rearrangement joins TRBV19 to TRBJ2-3; D call uncertain. The sequence was collected from a woman older than 75 with COVID-19, enrolled during active disease. The CDR3 loop reads CASSFSVSSTDTQYF. The CDR3 DNA is TGTGCCAGTAGTTTTTCGGTGTCTAGCACAGATACGCAGTATTTT.